This T cell receptor (beta chain) was captured by sequencing in a study of blood T cell repertoires in COVID-19. Germline assignment: CDR1 KGHDR and CDR2 SFDVKD. J lost 10 bases, V lost 4 bases, and 5 bases had no gene match. This CDR3 is built from 15 residues. Profiled with immunoSEQ multiplex PCR; TCRdb holds only in-frame clones, not every one. The table lists 120,000 to 150,000 clones, about 85% of them singletons, with around 1.5% in the top ten. This receptor was identified in a human donor in a cohort sampled during active COVID-19. The chain has TRBV24-1 and TRBJ2-1; 14 bases match TRBD2. Sequencing used peripheral blood. CDR3 loop: CATSDGTSGSGEQFF. CDR3 coding DNA: TGTGCCACCAGTGACGGGACTAGCGGGAGCGGCGAGCAGTTCTTC.